Each of the 20 T cell receptor beta chains below was sequenced from the same sample in a study of shared clonotypes between healthy human individuals. As defined, naive CD8 cells were CD45RO-negative and positively selected for CCR7, with terminally differentiated effector memory CD45RA+ cells excluded. Data came from immunoSEQ multiplex PCR; TCRdb stores just in-frame clones and leaves some out. The sample lists some 2 million clones; about 95% were seen once. Sequencing was performed on naive CD8+ T cells sorted from blood. These receptors were taken from a man in his late teens or twenties in good health.

This chain links TRBV5-6 with TRBJ2-7; perhaps TRBD2 as D (5 bases). Deletions cut 4 bases from V and 12 bases from J, with 14 bases between. The CDR3 has 11 residues. Germline V gene data show CDR1 as SGHDT and CDR2 as YYEEEE. The CDR3: CASSELDILYF. The CDR3 DNA reads TGTGCCAGCAGCGAACTAGATATTCTGTACTTC.

This clone was counted a single time. The junction differs from germline at one of its ends, possibly a read error. V and J are TRBV2 and TRBJ1-6; the D is unclear. The CDR3 is 16 amino acids. Germline CDR1 and CDR2: SNHLY and FYNNEI. CDR3 DNA: TGTGCCAGCAGCGAAGGACGGTACTCCTATAATTCACCCCTCCACTTT. This encodes CASSEGRYSYNSPLHF.

The rearrangement joins TRBV4-1 to TRBJ1-1; no firm D call. This CDR3 region has 14 residues. Germline V gives CDR1 MGHRA, CDR2 YSYEKL. V lost 4 bases, J lost 1 base, and 10 bases lay in between. The CDR3 loop reads CASSPWRGNTEAFF. DNA for the CDR3: TGCGCCAGCAGCCCTTGGCGGGGGAACACTGAAGCTTTCTTT.

This clone has just one count. J is TRBJ2-3 and V is TRBV7-9; 15 bases are a match to TRBD2. Unmatched junction bases numbered 11, after V lost 5 bases and J lost 2 bases. The CDR3 contains 19 residues. CDR1 SEHNR and CDR2 FQNEAQ come from the germline V gene (reference sequence). The CDR3 loop reads CASSPQPGLAGGLTDTQYF. CDR3 DNA: TGTGCCAGCAGCCCGCAACCGGGACTAGCGGGAGGCCTCACAGATACGCAGTATTTT.

About this clone: Other nucleotide sequences in the sample specify the same CDR3. The V and J genes are TRBV5-1 and TRBJ2-3; 14 bases are shared with TRBD2. CDR1 is SGHRS and CDR2 is YFSETQ in the germline V gene. The CDR3 sequence is 15 residues long. With V trimmed by 4 bases and J by 4 bases, 2 bases remained unmatched. CDR3 nucleotides: TGCGCCAGCAGCCTGACTAGCGGGGGGGCAGATACGCAGTATTTT. Encoded protein: CASSLTSGGADTQYF.

The rearrangement joins TRBV27 to TRBJ2-7, with D possibly called TRBD1 or TRBD2 (5 bases each). V was clipped by 3 bases and J by 2 bases, with 14 bases between them. The CDR3 length is 15 residues. The germline gives CDR1 MNHEY, CDR2 SMNVEV (reference sequence). The CDR3 reads CASSFALGETYEQYF. The CDR3 DNA reads as TGTGCCAGCAGTTTTGCTTTGGGGGAAACCTACGAGCAGTACTTC.

This clone was recorded once. The V and J genes are TRBV7-6 and TRBJ2-3; the D gene is possibly TRBD2 (6 bases). V shed 1 base and J shed 2 bases, with 10 bases lying between them. The CDR3 consists of 15 residues. Germline lookup yields CDR1 SGHVS and CDR2 FNYEAQ. CDR3 in amino acids: CASSLEVAATDTQYF. The CDR3, as DNA: TGTGCCAGCAGCTTAGAGGTAGCGGCCACAGATACGCAGTATTTT.

The chain carries TRBV28 and TRBJ2-7; D gene unclear. CDR3 size: 16 residues. Germline values: CDR1 MDHEN, CDR2 SYDVKM. Trimming cost V 4 bases and J 0 bases, with 16 bases left between them. The CDR3 spells CASSSYSGASSYEQYF. Here the CDR3 DNA reads TGTGCCAGCAGTTCTTACTCTGGCGCTAGCTCCTACGAGCAGTACTTC.

The chain employs TRBV5-1 and TRBJ2-5; maybe TRBD2 (6 bases). Trimming removed 4 bases at V and 5 bases at J, with 18 bases between. From germline, CDR1 is SGHRS and CDR2 YFSETQ. CDR3 length: 15 residues. The CDR3 reads CASSEDWGDDETQYF. The DNA of the CDR3 is TGCGCCAGCAGCGAGGACTGGGGGGACGATGAGACCCAGTACTTC.

In its sample, this clone was seen a few times. The V and J genes are TRBV19 and TRBJ1-6; no definite D call. This CDR3 has 12 residues. CDR1 and CDR2 from the germline V gene are LNHDA and SQIVND (reference sequence). The germline V and J ends were trimmed by 5 bases and 9 bases, with 8 bases remaining between them. CDR3 DNA: TGTGCCAGTAGTGCGGTTACTTCACCCCTCCACTTT. Its protein product is CASSAVTSPLHF.

This chain links TRBV19 with TRBJ1-2, with unresolved D. Trimming stripped 5 bases from V and 3 bases from J, with 13 bases between. CDR1 LNHDA and CDR2 SQIVND come from the germline V gene (reference sequence). CDR3 size: 14 residues. The CDR3 region is CASSPALWDYGYTF. The DNA of the CDR3 is TGTGCCAGTAGTCCTGCGCTGTGGGACTATGGCTACACCTTC. The variable domain in full, completed from reference TRBV19 and TRBJ1-2, reads DGGITQSPKYLFRKEGQNVTLSCEQNLNHDAMYWYRQDPGQGLRLIYYSQIVNDFQKGDIAEGYSVSREKKESFPLTVTSAQKNPTAFYLCASSPALWDYGYTFGSGTRLTVV.

This chain connects TRBV6-6 to TRBJ2-7; 12 nucleotides align to TRBD1. Germline-derived CDR1 and CDR2 are MNHNY and SVGAGI (reference sequence). V shed 7 bases and J 5 bases; nucleotides not matched to a gene: 9. CDR3 length: 15 amino acids. The CDR3 spells CASKLPGQGAHEQYF. In DNA form, the CDR3 reads TGTGCCAGCAAACTACCGGGACAGGGGGCCCACGAGCAGTACTTC.

This rearrangement joins TRBV7-9 to TRBJ2-3; D is unclear. The germline CDR1 and CDR2 sequences are SEHNR and FQNEAQ (reference sequence). This CDR3 comprises 12 residues. V lost 5 bases and J lost 11, with 14 bases in between. The CDR3 coding sequence is TGTGCCAGCAGCCCCCGGGTCTCGGAGCAGTATTTT. Residues: CASSPRVSEQYF.

This clone was picked up a small number of times. The rearrangement joins TRBV6-5 to TRBJ2-1; D not resolved. V lost 5 bases and J 0 bases, leaving 5 bases between the germline ends. The CDR3 length is 13 residues. The germline CDR1 and CDR2 sequences are MNHEY and SVGAGI. CDR3 nucleotide sequence: TGTGCCAGCAGTCCGAACTCCTACAATGAGCAGTTCTTC. Residues: CASSPNSYNEQFF.

The genes are TRBV25-1 and TRBJ2-2; maybe TRBD2 (6 bases). V dropped 1 base and J dropped 6 bases, with 15 bases sitting between them. From germline, CDR1 is MGHDK and CDR2 SYGVNS. The CDR3 has 16 residues. This CDR3 is CASSESPAGYPGELFF. In DNA, the CDR3 is TGTGCCAGCAGTGAATCCCCAGCGGGTTATCCCGGGGAGCTGTTTTTT.

CDR3 nucleotide sequence: TGTGCCATCAGTGAGCCCGACCCTATTACCGGGACAAGGCCCGACGAGCAGTACTTC. Its protein product is CAISEPDPITGTRPDEQYF. This rearrangement joins TRBV10-3 to TRBJ2-7; D may be TRBD1 (6 bases). Deletions cut 2 bases from V and 5 bases from J, with 28 bases between. The CDR3 sequence is 19 residues long. Germline V CDR1 and CDR2: ENHRY, SYGVKD.

The chain is built from TRBV25-1 and TRBJ2-7, with D possibly being TRBD2 (6 bases). CDR1 MGHDK and CDR2 SYGVNS come from the germline V gene. V was clipped by 2 bases and J by 7 bases, with 12 bases between them. The CDR3 runs 13 residues. CDR3 in amino acids: CASSEIGAGEQYF. In DNA form, the CDR3 reads TGTGCCAGCAGTGAAATTGGGGCGGGGGAGCAGTACTTC.

A single count supports this clone. The V call is TRBV7-2, the J call TRBJ2-1; D is unclear. CDR1 SGHTA and CDR2 FQGNSA come from the germline V gene. CDR3 length: 12 residues. Trimming took off 5 bases at V and 5 bases at J, with 7 bases between the two ends. CDR3 residues: CASSISHNEQFF. CDR3 DNA sequence: TGTGCCAGCAGCATTTCCCACAATGAGCAGTTCTTC.

The rearrangement joins TRBV27 to TRBJ2-4; 11 nucleotides match TRBD2. The CDR3 contains 15 residues. Germline V lookup: CDR1 MNHEY, CDR2 SMNVEV (reference sequence). The J segment lost 3 bases and the V segment lost 11 bases, leaving 9 bases of the junction unmatched. CDR3 in DNA: TGTGCCGCATTTCTAGCGGGGGGTCTCAAAAACATTCAGTACTTC. It encodes CAAFLAGGLKNIQYF.

The rearrangement joins TRBV11-2 to TRBJ2-7; D unclear. The V end was cut by 5 bases, the J end by 2 bases, with 10 bases between. CDR1 and CDR2 (germline): SGHAT, FQNNGV. The CDR3 is 13 residues long. The CDR3 DNA sequence: TGTGCCAGCAGCCCCCATAAGACCTACGAGCAGTACTTC. This sequence encodes CASSPHKTYEQYF.